This entry features one T cell receptor (beta chain) sequence. Categorization into cohorts depended on clinical history that participants reported. The study counted Cohort 3 donors as recovered given two negative PCRs, clearance, or symptom resolution. V was cut by 3 bases and J by 12 bases, with 18 bases left in between. Germline-derived CDR1 and CDR2 are GTSNPN and SVGIG (reference sequence). The CDR3 has 13 residues. The sample is drawn from a study of blood T cell repertoires in COVID-19. On the study more broadly: Sources were T cells, B-cell-depleted T cells, or PBMCs; the material itself was cDNA or gDNA.

Method: immunoSEQ multiplex PCR; TCRdb's copy keeps in-frame clones and lacks some. The sample records roughly 150,000 clones, about 88% being singletons. The source is a man aged 50-59 years who had recovered from COVID-19. V gene TRBV30 combines with J gene TRBJ2-1, with D uncertain. The specimen was PBMCs or T cells enriched from blood (not recorded which). The CDR3: CAWSPISSPVQFF. The CDR3 DNA reads as TGTGCCTGGAGCCCCATCTCTAGTCCGGTGCAGTTCTTC. Full variable domain (remainder filled in from reference TRBV30 and TRBJ2-1): SQTIHQWPATLVQPVGSPLSLECTVEGTSNPNLYWYRQAAGRGLQLLFYSVGIGQISSEVPQNLSASRPQDRQFILSSKKLLLSDSGFYLCAWSPISSPVQFFGPGTRLTVL.